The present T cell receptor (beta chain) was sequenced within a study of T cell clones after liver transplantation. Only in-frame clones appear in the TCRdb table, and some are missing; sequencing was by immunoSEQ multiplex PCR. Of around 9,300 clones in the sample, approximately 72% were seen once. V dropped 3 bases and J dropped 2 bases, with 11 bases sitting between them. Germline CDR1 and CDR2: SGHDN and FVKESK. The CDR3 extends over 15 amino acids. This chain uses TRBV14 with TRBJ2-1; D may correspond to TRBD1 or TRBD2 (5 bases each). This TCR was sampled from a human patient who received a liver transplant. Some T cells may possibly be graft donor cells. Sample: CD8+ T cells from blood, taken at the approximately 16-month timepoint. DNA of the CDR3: TGTGCCAGCAGCCAGTTAACGGGGCCCTACAATGAGCAGTTCTTC. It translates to CASSQLTGPYNEQFF.